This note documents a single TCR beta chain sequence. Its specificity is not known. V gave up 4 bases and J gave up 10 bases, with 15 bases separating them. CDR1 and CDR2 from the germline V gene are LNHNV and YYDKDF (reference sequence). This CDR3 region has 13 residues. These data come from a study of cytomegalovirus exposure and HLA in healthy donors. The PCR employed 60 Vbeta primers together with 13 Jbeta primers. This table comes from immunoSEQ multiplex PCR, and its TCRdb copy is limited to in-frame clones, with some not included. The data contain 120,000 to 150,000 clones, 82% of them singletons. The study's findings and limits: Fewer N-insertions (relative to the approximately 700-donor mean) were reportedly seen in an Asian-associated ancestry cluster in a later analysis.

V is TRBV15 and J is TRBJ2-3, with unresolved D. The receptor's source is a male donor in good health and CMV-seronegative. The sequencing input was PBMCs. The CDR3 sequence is CATSTGVVAAQYF. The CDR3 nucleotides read TGTGCCACCAGCACCGGTGTGGTGGCGGCGCAGTATTTT.